The 9 T cell receptor beta chains below all came from one sample that was sequenced in a study of beta chain features in type 1 diabetes. What was sequenced were expressed TCRB transcripts, since all of the isolated RNA had been reverse transcribed. Profiled with immunoSEQ multiplex PCR; TCRdb holds only in-frame clones, not every one. The table has about 620,000 clones, 15% to 17% seen once. The sequencing input was naive CD4+ T cells from blood. These receptors all come from a man aged 18 to 29 in good health.

This rearrangement joins TRBV19 to TRBJ1-1; D uncertain. The CDR3 is 14 amino acids. Trimming stripped 3 bases from V and 1 base from J, with 9 bases between. Germline V gene lookup returns CDR1 LNHDA and CDR2 SQIVND (reference sequence). CDR3 amino acids: CASSMWAPNTEAFF. CDR3 DNA sequence: TGTGCCAGTAGTATGTGGGCCCCGAACACTGAAGCTTTCTTT.

Worth noting for this clone: The sample contains more than one DNA sequence encoding this CDR3. The chain is built from TRBV28 and TRBJ2-7; D is unclear. The V end was cut by 2 bases, the J end by 2 bases, with 7 bases between. CDR1 is MDHEN and CDR2 is SYDVKM in the germline V gene. The CDR3 is 13 residues long. As DNA, the CDR3 is TGTGCCAGCAGTTTAATTAGTCCCTACGAGCAGTACTTC. Protein: CASSLISPYEQYF.

The chain carries TRBV7-3 and TRBJ2-1; D gene unclear. The CDR3 is 13 amino acids. V lost 5 bases and J lost 3, with 8 bases in between. Germline CDR1 is SGHTA and CDR2 is FQGTGA. The CDR3 loop reads CASSLQDYNEQFF. The CDR3, as DNA: TGTGCCAGCAGCCTGCAAGACTACAATGAGCAGTTCTTC.

The rearrangement joins TRBV7-8 to TRBJ1-5; 11 nucleotides match TRBD1. The germline CDR1 and CDR2 sequences are SGHVS and FQNEAQ. The CDR3 length is 15 residues. V gave up 5 bases and J gave up 5 bases; unmatched junction bases: 5. CDR3 nucleotides: TGTGCCAGCAGCCGGGACAGGGGGAGGTATCAGCCCCAGCATTTT. It is translated as CASSRDRGRYQPQHF.

This rearrangement joins TRBV15 to TRBJ1-1, with D possibly TRBD1 on 5 matching bases. This CDR3 comprises 16 residues. Trimming removed 1 base from V and 2 bases from J, with 14 bases in between. The germline CDR1 and CDR2 sequences are LNHNV and YYDKDF (reference sequence). The DNA of the CDR3 is TGTGCCACCAGCAGAGCCCCGGGACTGACAAACACTGAAGCTTTCTTT. Amino acids: CATSRAPGLTNTEAFF.

This clone has only a few counts. The chain uses TRBV2 and TRBJ1-1; a possible D gene is TRBD1 (5 bases). V shed 5 bases and J shed 4 bases, with 8 bases lying between them. CDR3 length: 12 amino acids. Per germline, CDR1 SNHLY and CDR2 FYNNEI. The CDR3 sequence: CASSWGGTEAFF. The DNA for the CDR3 is TGTGCCAGCAGTTGGGGGGGCACTGAAGCTTTCTTT.

V gene TRBV11-3 combines with J gene TRBJ2-3; D possibly corresponds to TRBD2 (6 bases). V was pared by 5 bases and J by 6 bases, with 9 bases between. In germline, CDR1 is SGHNT, CDR2 YENEEA. This CDR3 contains 12 residues. The CDR3 is CASSPRGDTQYF. As DNA, the CDR3 is TGTGCCAGCAGCCCCCGGGGGGATACGCAGTATTTT.

This chain links TRBV28 with TRBJ1-5; D is unclear. The CDR3 contains 16 residues. CDR1 MDHEN and CDR2 SYDVKM come from the germline V gene. V lost 5 bases to trimming and J lost 0 bases, with 14 bases between them. The CDR3 nucleotides read TGTGCCAGCAGTCCTGGTAGCAGACATAGCAATCAGCCCCAGCATTTT. This encodes CASSPGSRHSNQPQHF.

The chain has TRBV5-4 and TRBJ2-3; 7 nucleotides line up with TRBD2. The trim removed 0 bases at V and 8 bases at J, leaving 9 bases unmatched. This CDR3 spans 15 amino acids. Germline CDR1 SGHNT, CDR2 YYREEE (reference sequence). The CDR3 DNA is TGTGCCAGCAGCTTGGGGGCTAGCGGAGAGGGTACGCAGTATTTT. Translating it yields CASSLGASGEGTQYF.